Listed below are T cell receptor beta chains from one sample, sequenced in a study of graft-versus-host responses after intestinal transplantation. The antigens for these receptors are not known. Libraries were prepared by immunoSEQ multiplex PCR; TCRdb keeps only in-frame clonotypes and omits some of them. The sample contains 95,000 to 110,000 clones, roughly nine tenths of which appear only once. This sample comprised unstimulated CD4+ T cells sorted from spleen or lymph node cells, obtained before intestinal transplant. Receptors originate from a human donor who received an intestinal transplant. CDR3s include the opening cysteine and the closing phenylalanine or tryptophan. D genes are given only for firm matches. Clone size is stated in some rows and not others, as once, few, many or a class when expanded.

j_call clone_size d_call v_call cdr3_nt cdr3_aa
TRBJ2-1 . . TRBV28 TGTGCCAGCAGTTTATCCGGCCTCGTCGGGGTAAGGGAGCAGTTCTTC CASSLSGLVGVREQFF
TRBJ2-2 . . TRBV9 TGTGCCAGCAGCGTAGCTAGGGTTGGGGCGTTGAACACCGGGGAGCTGTTTTTT CASSVARVGALNTGELFF
TRBJ1-5 once . TRBV30 TGTGCCTGGAGTCTCTCGAACAGGCGCAATCAGCCCCAGCATTTT CAWSLSNRRNQPQHF
TRBJ2-3 . . TRBV6-1 TGTGCCATCAGTCGGCCAAGCACAGATACGCAGTATTTT CAISRPSTDTQYF
TRBJ2-7 . . TRBV10-2 TGCGCCAGCAGCCTAGCACGGGAGCAGTACTTC CASSLAREQYF
TRBJ2-1 . . TRBV19 TGTGCCAGTAGTCTGGGGCGATACAATGAGCAGTTCTTC CASSLGRYNEQFF
TRBJ2-1 . . TRBV11-2 TGTGCCAGCAGCTTAGATATCAGGGCTGGTGAGCAGTTCTTC CASSLDIRAGEQFF
TRBJ2-5 . . TRBV19 TGTGCCAGTAGCCCGACGACCGGGGCCCCTCAAGAGACCCAGTACTTC CASSPTTGAPQETQYF
TRBJ2-7 . . TRBV7-6 TGTGCCAGCAGCTTAGAAGACACCCTCGAGCAGTACTTC CASSLEDTLEQYF
TRBJ2-7 . . TRBV20-1 TGCAGTGCTAGAGGCACCTACGAGCAGTACTTC CSARGTYEQYF
TRBJ1-1 . TRBD1 TRBV6-6 TGTGCCAGCAGCAACAGGGGCCTGAACACTGAAGCTTTCTTT CASSNRGLNTEAFF
TRBJ2-5 . . TRBV5-1 TGCGCCAGCAGCTACACAGGTGACGAGACCCAGTACTTC CASSYTGDETQYF
TRBJ2-1 once TRBD2 TRBV9 TGTGCCAGCAGCCCGGGGACTAGACGGTCCAATGAGCAGTTCTTC CASSPGTRRSNEQFF
TRBJ1-3 . . TRBV18 TGTGCCAGCTCAACGACTGCTGAGCGGGGAAACACCATATATTTT CASSTTAERGNTIYF
TRBJ2-1 . . TRBV15 TGTGCCACCAGCAGAGATCGGAACAGCCCCTACAATGAGCAGTTCTTC CATSRDRNSPYNEQFF
TRBJ1-4 . TRBD1 TRBV7-2 TGTGCCAGCAGCCTTAACAGGGGGCATTCTAATGAAAAACTGTTTTTT CASSLNRGHSNEKLFF
TRBJ1-5 . . TRBV19 TGTGCCAGTAGTGGCTCGGGGGGCGTCGATCAGCCCCAGCATTTT CASSGSGGVDQPQHF
TRBJ1-1 . . TRBV2 TGTGCCAGCAGTGGCCCCGTTGCAAACACTGAAGCTTTCTTT CASSGPVANTEAFF
TRBJ2-7 . . TRBV5-1 TGCGCCAGCAGGGGCCCAGGACTTAACGAGCAGTACTTC CASRGPGLNEQYF
TRBJ2-1 few TRBD2 TRBV30 TGTGCCTGGACCCTCGGACTAGCGGGCCACAATGAGCAGTTCTTC CAWTLGLAGHNEQFF
TRBJ2-3 once . TRBV7-3 TGTGCCAGCAGCTTAAGTTCGCCCCGCACAGATACGCAGTATTTT CASSLSSPRTDTQYF
TRBJ1-2 . . TRBV6-6 TGTGCCAGCAGTTTACCAGGGGAGTATGGCTACACCTTC CASSLPGEYGYTF
TRBJ2-5 . . TRBV2 TGTGCCAGCAGTGTCACGGGACAAATGTCTGGTGAGACCCAGTACTTC CASSVTGQMSGETQYF
TRBJ1-6 . . TRBV7-6 TGTGCCAGCAGCTTAGAAAGGGCAATTTCACCCCTCCACTTT CASSLERAISPLHF
TRBJ1-6 . . TRBV5-1 TGCGCCAGCAGCCCAGGACAGTTGAATTCACCCCTCCACTTT CASSPGQLNSPLHF
TRBJ1-2 . TRBD1 TRBV25-1 TGTGCCAGCACCGGGACAGTCGGCTCTGGGCCCTTTGGCTACACCTTC CASTGTVGSGPFGYTF
TRBJ2-7 . . TRBV2 TGTGCCAGCAGACCCCCCCGGACAGTGACGAACGAGCAGTACTTC CASRPPRTVTNEQYF
TRBJ2-7 once . TRBV28 TGTGCCAGCAGTCAGGGGAGAGGACCCTACGAGCAGTACTTC CASSQGRGPYEQYF
TRBJ2-7 . . TRBV6-5 TGTGCCAGCAGCCAACGGGGCGGACTTAACTACGAGCAGTACTTC CASSQRGGLNYEQYF
TRBJ2-1 . . TRBV29-1 TGCAGCGTTGTCTCCGCCGGGGCTGAGCAGTTCTTC CSVVSAGAEQFF
TRBJ2-2 . TRBD2 TRBV11-2 TGTGCCAGCAGCACGACTAGCTCTACCGGGGAGCTGTTTTTT CASSTTSSTGELFF
TRBJ1-2 . . TRBV6-1 TGTGCCAGCAGTTACGGGTATGGCTACACCTTC CASSYGYGYTF